What follows describes a single TCR beta chain. This sample is drawn from a study of T cell repertoires in cytomegalovirus infection. The trim removed 7 bases at V and 5 bases at J, leaving 13 bases unmatched. The CDR3 is 15 amino acids. Germline V gene lookup returns CDR1 MNHEY and CDR2 SMNVEV (reference sequence). MiXCR, run by TCRdb on the reads, gives a single entry per CDR3 protein. The sample shows about 150,000 distinct CDR3 sequences, 23% of them seen only once. The chain recombines TRBV27 with TRBJ1-2; 7 positions match TRBD1. The sequence derives from a human donor in good health (CMV status not recorded). Some clones in this sample may be carry-over from other donors' samples. What was sequenced was PBMCs. The CDR3 DNA follows: TGTGCCAGCAACATGAGGAGGGACAGCTTATATGGCTACACCTTC. Its protein product is CASNMRRDSLYGYTF.